Each of the 15 T cell receptor beta chains below was sequenced from the same sample in a study of cytomegalovirus exposure and HLA in healthy donors. Amplification used 60 Vbeta primers and 13 Jbeta primers. The table came from immunoSEQ multiplex PCR; TCRdb's copy has only in-frame clones and leaves some out. Here the sample spans more than 85,000 clones, about 78% being singletons. The sequenced material came from PBMCs. The receptors derive from a young man in good health and CMV-seronegative.

The chain links TRBV30 to TRBJ1-2, with TRBD1 matching 7 bases. Trimming removed 3 bases from V and 4 bases from J; junction bases left unmatched: 8. The CDR3 covers 14 residues. Germline V gene data show CDR1 as GTSNPN and CDR2 as SVGIG (reference sequence). The CDR3 protein is CAWRMSGGFYGYTF. The CDR3 coding sequence is TGTGCCTGGAGAATGTCAGGGGGGTTCTATGGCTACACCTTC.

The V gene is TRBV4-3, the J gene TRBJ1-2, with a weak D call TRBD1 (5 bases). Germline V CDR1 and CDR2: LGHNA, YSLEER. There are 15 residues in the CDR3. Trimming stripped 0 bases from V and 2 bases from J, with 10 bases between. This chain's CDR3 is CASSQDMEGNYGYTF. As DNA, the CDR3 is TGCGCCAGCAGCCAAGATATGGAGGGGAACTATGGCTACACCTTC.

The genes are TRBV9 and TRBJ2-7; weak D call: TRBD2 (6 bases). From germline, CDR1 is SGDLS and CDR2 YYNGEE. V was shortened by 3 bases and J by 6 bases, with 19 bases between the two germline ends. CDR3 length: 15 residues. CDR3 in amino acids: CASSASAGHISEQYF. For the CDR3, the DNA is TGTGCCAGCAGCGCGAGCGCGGGGCACATCTCCGAGCAGTACTTC.

J is TRBJ2-1 and V is TRBV15; D may be TRBD1 (5 bases). Between the trimmed V and J ends, which lost 5 bases and 9 bases, there was a span of 17 bases. CDR1 and CDR2 (germline): LNHNV, YYDKDF (reference sequence). CDR3 size: 14 residues. CDR3 protein: CATSGSQGISEQFF. Written as DNA, the CDR3 is TGTGCCACCAGCGGTTCGCAGGGAATAAGTGAGCAGTTCTTC.

The genes are TRBV28 and TRBJ2-1; TRBD2 might be the D (6 bases). The CDR3 has 18 residues. Germline V gene lookup returns CDR1 MDHEN and CDR2 SYDVKM. V gave up 0 bases and J gave up 8 bases, with 23 bases separating them. In nucleotides, the CDR3 is TGTGCCAGCAGTTTATGGGGGCGGGGCAGGGTGGTCCCCCATGAGCAGTTCTTC. Its protein is CASSLWGRGRVVPHEQFF.

The V gene is TRBV4-1, the J gene TRBJ1-4; D is unresolved. V shed 4 bases and J shed 5 bases, with 5 bases lying between them. CDR1 is MGHRA, CDR2 YSYEKL, per germline. This CDR3 comprises 12 residues. CDR3: CASSLQNEKLFF. For the CDR3, the DNA is TGCGCCAGCAGCCTTCAGAATGAAAAACTGTTTTTT.

The chain couples TRBV5-6 to TRBJ2-1; 7 nucleotides align to TRBD1. The germline CDR1 and CDR2 sequences are SGHDT and YYEEEE. Trimming removed 6 bases from V and 10 bases from J; junction bases left unmatched: 4. The CDR3 contains 11 residues. The chain's CDR3 is CASTLGQEQFF. The DNA for the CDR3 is TGTGCCAGCACACTGGGACAGGAGCAGTTCTTC.

The genes are TRBV16 and TRBJ1-1; D is perhaps TRBD1 (5 bases). The V gene's germline CDR1 is KGHSY and CDR2 FQNENV. Trimming removed 11 bases from V and 1 base from J, with 14 bases in between. This CDR3 has 13 residues. CDR3 in amino acids: CAGAPGGNTEAFF. In DNA, the CDR3 is TGTGCCGGGGCCCCCGGGGGGAACACTGAAGCTTTCTTT.

This clone came up once. The chain couples TRBV7-8 to TRBJ1-1, with D possibly matching TRBD1 (6 bases). This CDR3 comprises 12 residues. Trimming stripped 5 bases from V and 6 bases from J, with 10 bases between. Germline V lookup: CDR1 SGHVS, CDR2 FQNEAQ. CDR3 protein: CASSTGQAEAFF. CDR3 in DNA: TGTGCCAGCAGCACGGGACAAGCTGAAGCTTTCTTT.

This clone was observed a few times. V gene TRBV25-1 combines with J gene TRBJ1-3; 9 bases line up with TRBD1. This CDR3 region has 14 residues. J gave up 5 bases and V 6 bases, and 5 bases lay outside the gene matches. Looked up from germline, CDR1 is MGHDK and CDR2 is SYGVNS. CDR3 coding DNA: TGTGCCAGCAGCCCCGGGACAGGGAGAAACACCATATATTTT. It is translated as CASSPGTGRNTIYF.

V and J are TRBV9 and TRBJ1-3; a weak D match, TRBD1 (5 bases). V was shortened by 0 bases and J by 3 bases, with 19 bases between the two germline ends. Per germline, CDR1 SGDLS and CDR2 YYNGEE. The CDR3 length is 18 residues. In nucleotides, the CDR3 is TGTGCCAGCAGCGTAGCCCCATCGGGACGGGGGGTTGGAAACACCATATATTTT. Translation: CASSVAPSGRGVGNTIYF.

The chain couples TRBV28 to TRBJ1-4; D is unclear. Between the trimmed V and J ends, which lost 8 bases and 5 bases, there was a span of 15 bases. In germline, CDR1 is MDHEN, CDR2 SYDVKM. There are 14 residues in the CDR3. The DNA of the CDR3 is TGTGCCAGCGAGAAACGGAGAATCAATGAAAAACTGTTTTTT. This translates into CASEKRRINEKLFF.

The chain has TRBV9 and TRBJ2-1; TRBD2 matches at 13 bases. Germline V gives CDR1 SGDLS, CDR2 YYNGEE. V was clipped by 3 bases and J by 5 bases; unmatched bases: 2. CDR3 size: 15 residues. The CDR3 region is CASSETSGGHNEQFF. CDR3 coding DNA: TGTGCCAGCAGCGAGACTAGCGGGGGGCACAATGAGCAGTTCTTC.

V usage is TRBV5-1 and J usage is TRBJ1-6, with D uncertain. The V and J ends lost 0 bases and 5 bases respectively, with 6 bases between them. This CDR3 is built from 14 residues. Germline V gene sequence: CDR1 SGHRS, CDR2 YFSETQ. CDR3 in amino acids: CASSLDRDNSPLHF. CDR3 DNA sequence: TGCGCCAGCAGCTTGGACAGAGATAATTCACCCCTCCACTTT.

The gene calls are TRBV6-5 and TRBJ2-3, with 10 bases that match TRBD1. The CDR3 loop spans 16 amino acids. V dropped 2 bases and J dropped 0; count of bases not matched to a gene: 2. Germline assignment: CDR1 MNHEY and CDR2 SVGAGI. CDR3 amino acids: CASSYETGGSTDTQYF. The CDR3 coding sequence is TGTGCCAGCAGTTACGAGACAGGGGGCAGCACAGATACGCAGTATTTT.